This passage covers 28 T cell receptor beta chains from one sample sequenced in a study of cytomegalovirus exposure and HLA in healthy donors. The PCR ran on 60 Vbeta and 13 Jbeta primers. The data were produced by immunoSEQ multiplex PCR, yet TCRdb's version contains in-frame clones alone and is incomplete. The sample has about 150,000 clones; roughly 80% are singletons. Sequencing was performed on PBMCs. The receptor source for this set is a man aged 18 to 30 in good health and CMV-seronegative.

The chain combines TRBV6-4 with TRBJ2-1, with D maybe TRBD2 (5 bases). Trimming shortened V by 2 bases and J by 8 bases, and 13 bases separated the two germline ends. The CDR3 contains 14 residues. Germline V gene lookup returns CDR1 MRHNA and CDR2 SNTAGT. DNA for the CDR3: TGTGCCAGCAGTGACGGAGGCGTTATCGATGAGCAGTTCTTC. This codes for CASSDGGVIDEQFF.

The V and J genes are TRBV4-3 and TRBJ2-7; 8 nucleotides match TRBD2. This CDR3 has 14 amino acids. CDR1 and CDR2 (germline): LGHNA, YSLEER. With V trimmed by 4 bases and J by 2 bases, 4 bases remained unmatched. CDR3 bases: TGCGCCAGCAGCCTTACTAGCGGAACCTACGAGCAGTACTTC. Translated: CASSLTSGTYEQYF.

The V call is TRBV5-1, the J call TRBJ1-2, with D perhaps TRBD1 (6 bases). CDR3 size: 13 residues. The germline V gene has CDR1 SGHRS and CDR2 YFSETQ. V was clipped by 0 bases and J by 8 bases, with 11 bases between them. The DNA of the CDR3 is TGCGCCAGCAGCTTGGCAAGCGGGGGCGGCTACACCTTC. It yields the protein CASSLASGGGYTF.

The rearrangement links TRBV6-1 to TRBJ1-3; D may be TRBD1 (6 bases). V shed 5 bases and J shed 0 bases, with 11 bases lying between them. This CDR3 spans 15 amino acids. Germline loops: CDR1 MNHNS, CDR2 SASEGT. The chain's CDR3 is CASSLGGFSGNTIYF. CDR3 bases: TGTGCCAGCAGTCTAGGGGGATTCTCTGGAAACACCATATATTTT.

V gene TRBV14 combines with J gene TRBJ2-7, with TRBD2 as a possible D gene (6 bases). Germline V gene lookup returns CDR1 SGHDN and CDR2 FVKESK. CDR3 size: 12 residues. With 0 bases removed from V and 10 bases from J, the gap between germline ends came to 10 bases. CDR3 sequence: CASSQDGGGQYF. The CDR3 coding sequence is TGTGCCAGCAGCCAAGATGGGGGAGGCCAGTACTTC.

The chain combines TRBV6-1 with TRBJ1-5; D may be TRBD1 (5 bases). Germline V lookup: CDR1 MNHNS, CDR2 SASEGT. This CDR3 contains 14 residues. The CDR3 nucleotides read TGTGCGGCAAGCGGCCCCGGGGGAAGCCAGCCCCAGCATTTT. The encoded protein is CAASGPGGSQPQHF.

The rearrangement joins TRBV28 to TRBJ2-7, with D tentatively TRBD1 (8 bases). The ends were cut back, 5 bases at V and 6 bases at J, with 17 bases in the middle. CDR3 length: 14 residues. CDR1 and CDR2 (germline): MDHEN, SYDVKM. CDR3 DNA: TGTGCCAGCAGTGCTAGTACAGGGGGGGGCGAGCAGTACTTC. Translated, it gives CASSASTGGGEQYF.

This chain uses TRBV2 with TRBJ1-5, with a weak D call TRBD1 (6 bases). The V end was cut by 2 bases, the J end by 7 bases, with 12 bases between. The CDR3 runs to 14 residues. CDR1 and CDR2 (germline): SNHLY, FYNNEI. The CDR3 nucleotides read TGTGCCAGCAGTGAAAGGGACAACCGACAGCCCCAGCATTTT. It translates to CASSERDNRQPQHF.

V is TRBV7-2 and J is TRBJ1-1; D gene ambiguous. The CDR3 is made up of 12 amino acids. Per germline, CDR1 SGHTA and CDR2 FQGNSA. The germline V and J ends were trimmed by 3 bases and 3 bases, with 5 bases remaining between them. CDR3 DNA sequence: TGTGCCAGCAGCTTCGGGGACACTGAAGCTTTCTTT. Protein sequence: CASSFGDTEAFF.

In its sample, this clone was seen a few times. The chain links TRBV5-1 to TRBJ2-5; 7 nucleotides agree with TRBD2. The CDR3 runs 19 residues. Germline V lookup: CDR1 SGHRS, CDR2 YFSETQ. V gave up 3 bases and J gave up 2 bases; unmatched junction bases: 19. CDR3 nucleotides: TGCGCCAGCAGCTGGGGGGGGGAATACTGGGTTGAGGAGCAAGAGACCCAGTACTTC. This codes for CASSWGGEYWVEEQETQYF.

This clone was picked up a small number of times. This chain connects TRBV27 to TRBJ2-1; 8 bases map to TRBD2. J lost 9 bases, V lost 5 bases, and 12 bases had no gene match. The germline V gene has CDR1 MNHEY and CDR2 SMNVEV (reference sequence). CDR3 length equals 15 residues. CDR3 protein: CASSLREAGVREQFF. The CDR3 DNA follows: TGTGCCAGCAGTCTACGGGAAGCGGGAGTGCGTGAGCAGTTCTTC.

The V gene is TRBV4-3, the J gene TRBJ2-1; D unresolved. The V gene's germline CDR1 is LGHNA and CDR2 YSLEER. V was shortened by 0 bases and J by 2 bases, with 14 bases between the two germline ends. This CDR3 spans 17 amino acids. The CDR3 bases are TGCGCCAGCAGCCAAGACTTGGCGGTTTCGACCTACAATGAGCAGTTCTTC. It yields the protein CASSQDLAVSTYNEQFF.

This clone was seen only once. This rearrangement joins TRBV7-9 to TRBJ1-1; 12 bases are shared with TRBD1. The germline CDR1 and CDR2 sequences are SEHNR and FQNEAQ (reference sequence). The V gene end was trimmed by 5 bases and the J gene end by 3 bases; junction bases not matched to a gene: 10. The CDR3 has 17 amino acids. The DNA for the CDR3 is TGTGCCAGCAGCCACTTTGCGGGACAGGGGGCCGACACTGAAGCTTTCTTT. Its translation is CASSHFAGQGADTEAFF.

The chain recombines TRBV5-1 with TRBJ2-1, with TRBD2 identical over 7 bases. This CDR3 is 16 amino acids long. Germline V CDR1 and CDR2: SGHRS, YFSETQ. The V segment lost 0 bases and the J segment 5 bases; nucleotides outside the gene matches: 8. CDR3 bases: TGCGCCAGCAGCTTGGTGATGGGAGGGAGTGACAATGAGCAGTTCTTC. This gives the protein CASSLVMGGSDNEQFF.

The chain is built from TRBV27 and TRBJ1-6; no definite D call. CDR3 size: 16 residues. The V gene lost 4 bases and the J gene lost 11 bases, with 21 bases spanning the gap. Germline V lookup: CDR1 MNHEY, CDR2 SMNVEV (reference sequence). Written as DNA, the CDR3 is TGTGCCAGCAGTTCTAAAGGAGGGTGGGTAAGGCCACCCCTCCACTTT. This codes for CASSSKGGWVRPPLHF.

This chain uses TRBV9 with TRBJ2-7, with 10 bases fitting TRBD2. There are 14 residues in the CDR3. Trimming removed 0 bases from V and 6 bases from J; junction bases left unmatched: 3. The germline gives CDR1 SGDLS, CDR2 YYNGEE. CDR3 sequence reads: CASSVASGSSEQYF. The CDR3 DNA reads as TGTGCCAGCAGCGTAGCTAGCGGGAGTTCCGAGCAGTACTTC.

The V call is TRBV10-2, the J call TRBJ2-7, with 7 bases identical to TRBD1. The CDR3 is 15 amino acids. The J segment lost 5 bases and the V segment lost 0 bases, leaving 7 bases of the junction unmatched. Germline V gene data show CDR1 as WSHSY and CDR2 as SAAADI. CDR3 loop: CASSESLGQTDEQYF. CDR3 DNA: TGCGCCAGCAGTGAGTCTTTGGGACAGACCGACGAGCAGTACTTC.

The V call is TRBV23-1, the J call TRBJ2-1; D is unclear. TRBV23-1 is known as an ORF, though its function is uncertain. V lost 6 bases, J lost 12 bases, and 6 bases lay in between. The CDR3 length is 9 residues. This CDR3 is CASRRRQFF. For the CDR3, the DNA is TGCGCCAGCAGACGGAGGCAGTTCTTC.

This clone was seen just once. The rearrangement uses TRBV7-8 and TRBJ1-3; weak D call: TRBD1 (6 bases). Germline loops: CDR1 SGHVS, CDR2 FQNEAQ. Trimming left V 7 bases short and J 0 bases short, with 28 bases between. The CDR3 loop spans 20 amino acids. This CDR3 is CASTPVQGKQLPFSGNTIYF. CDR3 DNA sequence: TGTGCCAGCACGCCCGTCCAGGGGAAACAGCTACCCTTCTCTGGAAACACCATATATTTT.

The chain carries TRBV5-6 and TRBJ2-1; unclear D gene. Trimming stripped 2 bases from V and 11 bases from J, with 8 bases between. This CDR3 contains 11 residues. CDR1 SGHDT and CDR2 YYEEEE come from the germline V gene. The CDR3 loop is CASSLESQQFF. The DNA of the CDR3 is TGTGCCAGCAGCTTAGAGTCTCAGCAGTTCTTC.

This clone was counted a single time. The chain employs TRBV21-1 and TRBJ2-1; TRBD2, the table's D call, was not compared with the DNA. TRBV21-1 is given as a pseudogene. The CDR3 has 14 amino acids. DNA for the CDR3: TGTGCCAGCAGCTGGGGGGAAGATGAGGATGAGCAGTTCTTC. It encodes CASSWGEDEDEQFF.

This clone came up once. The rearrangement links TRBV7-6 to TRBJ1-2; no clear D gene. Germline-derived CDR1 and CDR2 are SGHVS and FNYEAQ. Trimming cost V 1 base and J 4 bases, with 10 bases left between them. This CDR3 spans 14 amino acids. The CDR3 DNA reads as TGTGCCAGCAGCTTAGGACCCCGACTCTATGGCTACACCTTC. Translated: CASSLGPRLYGYTF.

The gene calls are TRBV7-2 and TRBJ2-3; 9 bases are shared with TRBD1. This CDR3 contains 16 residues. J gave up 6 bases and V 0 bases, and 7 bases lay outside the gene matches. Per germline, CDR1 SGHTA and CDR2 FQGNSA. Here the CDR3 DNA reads TGTGCCAGCAGCTTAGCTGACAGGGGGTATTCGGATACGCAGTATTTT. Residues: CASSLADRGYSDTQYF.

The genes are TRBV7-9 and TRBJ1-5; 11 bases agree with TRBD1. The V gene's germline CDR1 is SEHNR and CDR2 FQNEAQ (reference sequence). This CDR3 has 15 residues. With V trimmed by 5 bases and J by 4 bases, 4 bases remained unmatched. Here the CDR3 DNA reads TGTGCCAGCAGCCTCGGGACAGGGGGAAATCAGCCCCAGCATTTT. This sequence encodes CASSLGTGGNQPQHF.

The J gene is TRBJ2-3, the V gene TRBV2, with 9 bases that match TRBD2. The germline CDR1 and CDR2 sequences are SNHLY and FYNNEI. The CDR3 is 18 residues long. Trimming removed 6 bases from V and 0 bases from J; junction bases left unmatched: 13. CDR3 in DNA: TGTGCCAGCAGGGGCCCGACTAGCGGAATTACTAGCACAGATACGCAGTATTTT. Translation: CASRGPTSGITSTDTQYF.

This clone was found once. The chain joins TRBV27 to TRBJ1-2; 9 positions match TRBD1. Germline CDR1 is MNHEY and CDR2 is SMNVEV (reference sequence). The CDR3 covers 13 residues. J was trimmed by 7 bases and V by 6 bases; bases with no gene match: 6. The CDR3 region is CASSLGTGSGYTF. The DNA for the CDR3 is TGTGCCAGCAGCCTAGGGACAGGGTCTGGCTACACCTTC.

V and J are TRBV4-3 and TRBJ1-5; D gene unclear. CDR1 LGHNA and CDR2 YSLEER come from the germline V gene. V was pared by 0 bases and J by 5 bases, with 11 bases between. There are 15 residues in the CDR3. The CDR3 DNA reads TGCGCCAGCAGCCAAGAGGAGGGAACGTATCAGCCCCAGCATTTT. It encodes CASSQEEGTYQPQHF.

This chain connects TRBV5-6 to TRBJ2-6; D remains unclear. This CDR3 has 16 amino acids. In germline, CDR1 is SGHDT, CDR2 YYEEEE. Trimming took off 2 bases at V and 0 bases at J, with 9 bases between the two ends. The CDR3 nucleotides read TGTGCCAGCAGCTTAAGCTTAATCTCTGGGGCCAACGTCCTGACTTTC. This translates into CASSLSLISGANVLTF. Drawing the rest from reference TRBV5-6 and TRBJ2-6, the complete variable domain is DAGVTQSPTHLIKTRGQQVTLRCSPKSGHDTVSWYQQALGQGPQFIFQYYEEEERQRGNFPDRFSGHQFPNYSSELNVNALLLGDSALYLCASSLSLISGANVLTFGAGSRLTVL.